One sample yielded the 17 T cell receptor beta chains listed below, sequenced in a study of type 1 and type 2 diabetes patients. The PCR template was genomic DNA. Amplification of the beta chain CDR3 used 30 forward and 13 reverse multiplex primers. One entry per CDR3 protein, called by TCRdb with MiXCR from the multiplex PCR reads. Here the sample spans more than 250,000 distinct CDR3 sequences, 40% to 50% being singletons. Sequences were obtained from peripheral blood mononuclear cells (PBMCs). The receptors were gathered from a man younger than 35 with type 2 diabetes.

This clonotype was recorded a few times. The chain joins TRBV6-5 to TRBJ1-2; no firm D call. CDR3 length: 14 residues. Trimming left V 0 bases short and J 3 bases short, with 8 bases between. Germline V CDR1 and CDR2: MNHEY, SVGAGI. CDR3: CASSYSGVDYGYTF. CDR3 sequence (DNA): TGTGCCAGCAGTTACTCGGGTGTTGACTATGGCTACACCTTC.

The chain links TRBV2 to TRBJ1-1, with D unresolved. V lost 5 bases and J 1 base, leaving 14 bases between the germline ends. Per the germline V gene, CDR1 is SNHLY and CDR2 is FYNNEI. The CDR3 covers 15 residues. CDR3 DNA: TGTGCCAGCAGTCCACCTGGGGAGCCGAACACTGAAGCTTTCTTT. Protein: CASSPPGEPNTEAFF.

This clonotype came up many times. The V and J genes are TRBV6-1 and TRBJ1-2; tentatively, D is TRBD1 (5 bases). Germline-derived CDR1 and CDR2 are MNHNS and SASEGT. This CDR3 region has 16 residues. V was cut by 0 bases and J by 4 bases, with 15 bases left in between. The CDR3: CASSEALPDSPYGYTF. The CDR3, as DNA: TGTGCCAGCAGTGAAGCGCTCCCTGACAGCCCCTATGGCTACACCTTC.

The J gene is TRBJ2-3, the V gene TRBV11-2; TRBD1 is a possible D gene (5 bases). The CDR3 contains 15 residues. Trimming stripped 1 base from V and 4 bases from J, with 12 bases between. Per the germline V gene, CDR1 is SGHAT and CDR2 is FQNNGV. In DNA form, the CDR3 reads TGTGCCAGCAGCTTAGTTACAGGTCTCGCAGATACGCAGTATTTT. Protein: CASSLVTGLADTQYF.

This clonotype showed up just a few times. The chain uses TRBV24-1 and TRBJ2-5, with 11 bases lining up with TRBD2. This CDR3 is 15 amino acids long. With 1 base clipped from V and 4 bases from J, the junction kept 1 base outside the gene matches. CDR1 and CDR2 from the germline V gene are KGHDR and SFDVKD. The DNA for the CDR3 is TGTGCCACCAGTGATTTTAGCGGGAGGGCAGAGACCCAGTACTTC. Its protein product is CATSDFSGRAETQYF.

The DNA for the CDR3 is TGTGCCAGCAGTGAAGACCTAGCGGGGGACACCGGGGAGCTGTTTTTT. Translated: CASSEDLAGDTGELFF. The chain recombines TRBV2 with TRBJ2-2; 10 bases are a match to TRBD2. Germline V lookup: CDR1 SNHLY, CDR2 FYNNEI. The CDR3 has 16 residues. With 1 base clipped from V and 3 bases from J, the junction kept 2 bases outside the gene matches.

This clonotype was observed a few times. The CDR3 DNA reads TGTGCCAGTTCCGACAGGGGGGATCAGCCCCAGCATTTT. It specifies CASSDRGDQPQHF. V is TRBV19 and J is TRBJ1-5; 9 nucleotides align to TRBD1. V was clipped by 8 bases and J by 5 bases; unmatched bases: 4. The CDR3 extends over 13 amino acids. The V gene's germline CDR1 is LNHDA and CDR2 SQIVND (reference sequence).

This clonotype was seen a single time. The V call is TRBV19, the J call TRBJ1-5; tentatively, D is TRBD1 (6 bases). The germline V gene encodes CDR1 LNHDA and CDR2 SQIVND (reference sequence). The CDR3 contains 12 residues. V shed 5 bases and J shed 13 bases, with 15 bases lying between them. CDR3 nucleotide sequence: TGTGCCAGTAGTCCACTGGGACACCCTCAGCATTTT. It translates to CASSPLGHPQHF.

The genes are TRBV19 and TRBJ1-1; D remains unclear. Trimming pared 6 bases from V and 6 bases from J, leaving 11 bases between. The CDR3 is 12 residues long. CDR1 is LNHDA and CDR2 is SQIVND in the germline V gene (reference sequence). The CDR3 protein is CASSPSGAEAFF. CDR3 nucleotide sequence: TGTGCCAGTAGCCCCTCAGGTGCTGAAGCTTTCTTT.

In regard to this clonotype: Sequence at one end of the junction differs from germline and may be a read error. The V and J genes are TRBV6-2 or TRBV6-3 and TRBJ1-6; D remains unclear. This CDR3 spans 13 amino acids. Germline assignment: CDR1 MNHEY and CDR2 SVGEGT. CDR3 loop: CAISESRDSPLHF. The CDR3 coding sequence is TGTGCCATCAGTGAGTCGAGAGATTCACCCCTCCACTTT.

V usage is TRBV7-2 and J usage is TRBJ2-1; 13 nucleotides agree with TRBD2. The CDR3 is 16 residues long. The germline V gene encodes CDR1 SGHTA and CDR2 FQGNSA. The V and J ends lost 4 bases and 2 bases, in that order; junction bases with no gene match: 2. The CDR3 bases are TGTGCCAGCAGCTCGGGACTAGCGGGGCCCTACAATGAGCAGTTCTTC. Its protein is CASSSGLAGPYNEQFF.

This clonotype occurred a few times. The chain links TRBV14 to TRBJ1-5, with D possibly matching TRBD1 (5 bases). Trimming stripped 4 bases from V and 6 bases from J, with 31 bases between. CDR1 is SGHDN, CDR2 FVKESK, per germline. The CDR3 length is 20 residues. The CDR3 region is CASSLQEGSREGFWFQPQHF. The CDR3 DNA is TGTGCCAGCAGCCTACAAGAGGGTAGCAGGGAAGGGTTTTGGTTTCAGCCCCAGCATTTT. Full variable domain (missing parts from reference TRBV14 and TRBJ1-5): EAGVTQFPSHSVIEKGQTVTLRCDPISGHDNLYWYRRVMGKEIKFLLHFVKESKQDESGMPNNRFLAERTGGTYSTLKVQPAELEDSGVYFCASSLQEGSREGFWFQPQHFGDGTRLSIL.

The rearrangement uses TRBV29-1 and TRBJ2-5; D gene uncertain. The germline CDR1 and CDR2 sequences are SQVTM and ANQGSEA. The CDR3 is 16 residues long. The CDR3 DNA sequence: TGCAGTGCTAGAGGAACGGTGGCCAATTCCCAAGAGACCCAGTACTTC. It yields the protein CSARGTVANSQETQYF.

The V call is TRBV19, the J call TRBJ2-1; TRBD1 matches 8 bases. CDR1 is LNHDA, CDR2 SQIVND, per germline (reference sequence). V dropped 8 bases and J dropped 1; count of bases not matched to a gene: 10. The CDR3 totals 16 residues. Written as DNA, the CDR3 is TGTGCCAGTTCCGGCTACAGGGGGACTTCCTACAATGAGCAGTTCTTC. This codes for CASSGYRGTSYNEQFF.

This clonotype was seen once. The chain carries TRBV10-3 and TRBJ1-1, with a possible D match to TRBD1 (6 bases). V was cut by 7 bases and J by 3 bases, with 15 bases left in between. CDR3 length: 14 amino acids. Germline assignment: CDR1 ENHRY and CDR2 SYGVKD. CDR3 nucleotides: TGTGCCATCACCCCGGGACAAAGATACACTGAAGCTTTCTTT. This gives the protein CAITPGQRYTEAFF.

This clonotype was found a few times. The chain joins TRBV19 to TRBJ2-3, with 7 positions matching TRBD2. This CDR3 contains 16 residues. Germline trimming cut 7 bases from V and 1 base from J; bases unmatched to any gene: 11. From germline, CDR1 is LNHDA and CDR2 SQIVND (reference sequence). The CDR3 region has the DNA TGTGCCAGTACCGATGGCGGGACTACCCGCACAGATACGCAGTATTTT. This gives the protein CASTDGGTTRTDTQYF.

The chain combines TRBV14 with TRBJ1-1; TRBD1 is a possible D gene (5 bases). The germline CDR1 and CDR2 sequences are SGHDN and FVKESK. The V end lost 4 bases, the J end lost 8 bases, and 20 bases lay between the germline ends. The CDR3 runs to 15 residues. CDR3 region: CASSPLLDRTTEAFF. In DNA, the CDR3 is TGTGCCAGCAGCCCCTTACTAGACCGGACAACCGAAGCTTTCTTT. The full variable domain, its missing parts supplied by reference TRBV14 and TRBJ1-1, is EAGVTQFPSHSVIEKGQTVTLRCDPISGHDNLYWYRRVMGKEIKFLLHFVKESKQDESGMPNNRFLAERTGGTYSTLKVQPAELEDSGVYFCASSPLLDRTTEAFFGQGTRLTVV.